The rows below give T cell receptor beta chains drawn from one sample of a study of blood T cell repertoires in COVID-19. Generated by immunoSEQ multiplex PCR, the TCRdb table keeps only in-frame clones and is missing some. This table has 150,000 to 200,000 clones, roughly nine tenths appearing once. The material sequenced was peripheral blood. These receptors were taken from a man in his 70s with active or convalescent COVID-19. The CDR3 runs from the conserved cysteine through the conserved F or W. A D gene is named only where the DNA matches it firmly. Size tells how often a clone was seen (once, few, many) or the class of an expanded clone, and some rows leave it out.

j_gene,abundance,d_gene,v_gene,CDR3nt,CDR3aa
TRBJ2-3,once,TRBD1,TRBV27,TGTGCCAGCAGTTTCCGGGACAGGAACACAGATACGCAGTATTTT,CASSFRDRNTDTQYF
TRBJ1-1,NA,NA,TRBV5-6,TGTGCCAGCAGCTCCTCAGGGAGGGGGAACACTGAAGCTTTCTTT,CASSSSGRGNTEAFF
TRBJ2-1,NA,TRBD2,TRBV5-6,TGTGCCAGCAGCTTGGGAGGGACTAGCGGGGCTGAGCAGTTCTTC,CASSLGGTSGAEQFF
TRBJ2-1,NA,TRBD2,TRBV29-1,TGCAGCATCGGGGGACTAGCGGGCAATGAGCAGTTCTTC,CSIGGLAGNEQFF
TRBJ2-5,NA,NA,TRBV15,TGTGCCACCAGTAGAAGGGGCACCCAAGAGACCCAGTACTTC,CATSRRGTQETQYF
TRBJ2-5,NA,TRBD2,TRBV5-1,TGCGCCAGCAGCGGACTAGCGGGGGACCAAGAGACCCAGTACTTC,CASSGLAGDQETQYF
TRBJ1-6,few,NA,TRBV7-2,TGTGCCAGCAGCAGGGGACCGAGGCGGGGGTCACCCCTCCACTTT,CASSRGPRRGSPLHF
TRBJ2-3,NA,NA,TRBV6-2/TRBV6-3,TGTGCCAGCAGTTACTCGACAGGGAGGAGGACAGATACGCAGTATTTT,CASSYSTGRRTDTQYF
TRBJ2-2,NA,NA,TRBV5-1,TGCGCCAGCAGCGGAGGGGGCGCGAACACCGGGGAGCTGTTTTTT,CASSGGGANTGELFF
TRBJ2-7,NA,TRBD1,TRBV5-5,TGTGCCAGCAGCTATGGGACAGGGGGTAGGAGCGAGCAGTACTTC,CASSYGTGGRSEQYF
TRBJ2-1,NA,NA,TRBV6-5,TGTGCCAGCAGTTACTCCCAAACTAGCTCCTACAATGAGCAGTTCTTC,CASSYSQTSSYNEQFF
TRBJ2-1,NA,TRBD1,TRBV10-3,TGTGCCATCAGTGGGACAGGGAGTTACAATGAGCAGTTCTTC,CAISGTGSYNEQFF
TRBJ2-1,NA,TRBD1,TRBV2,TGTGCCAGCAGGACACAGGGGGCAAAGTCCTACAATGAGCAGTTCTTC,CASRTQGAKSYNEQFF
TRBJ1-2,NA,NA,TRBV6-2/TRBV6-3,TGTGCCAGCAGCCCTTATAGGGGAGGCTATGGCTACACCTTC,CASSPYRGGYGYTF
TRBJ2-7,NA,NA,TRBV7-9,TGTGCCAGCAGCTTAGAAGGCAGGGGTGACGAGCAGTACTTC,CASSLEGRGDEQYF
TRBJ1-6,NA,NA,TRBV6-5,TGTGCCAGCAGTTACTCTGCAGGGTCCTATAATTCACCCCTCCACTTT,CASSYSAGSYNSPLHF
TRBJ1-6,once,NA,TRBV19,TGTGCCAGTAGTATCGGGGGTGGGTATAATTCACCCCTCCACTTT,CASSIGGGYNSPLHF
TRBJ1-4,NA,TRBD1,TRBV19,TGTGCCAGTACCGGCGGGACAGGGGGAATGTCGACTAATGAAAAACTGTTTTTT,CASTGGTGGMSTNEKLFF
TRBJ1-2,NA,TRBD1,TRBV3-1/TRBV3-2,TGTGCCAGCAGCCTACGGGACAGCTCTTATGGCTACACCTTC,CASSLRDSSYGYTF
TRBJ2-7,NA,TRBD1,TRBV6-5,TGTGCCAGCAGTTACCTGGACAGGGGTCACGAGCAGTACTTC,CASSYLDRGHEQYF
TRBJ2-4,NA,TRBD2,TRBV7-2,TGTGCCAGCCGGGGTAGCGGGGCAGCCAAAAACATTCAGTACTTC,CASRGSGAAKNIQYF
TRBJ1-5,NA,TRBD1,TRBV19,TGTGCCAGTAGCTCGGGACAGTATAGCAATCAGCCCCAGCATTTT,CASSSGQYSNQPQHF
TRBJ1-1,NA,NA,TRBV28,TGTGCCAGCAGAAGACAGATATTAAACACTGAAGCTTTCTTT,CASRRQILNTEAFF
TRBJ1-6,few,TRBD1,TRBV6-2/TRBV6-3,TGTGCCAGCAGTGACAGGGGCAATTCACCCCTCCACTTT,CASSDRGNSPLHF
TRBJ2-2,few,TRBD1,TRBV6-2/TRBV6-3,TGTGCCAGCAACCCACGGCCGGGACAGGGGTACACCGGGGAGCTGTTTTTT,CASNPRPGQGYTGELFF
TRBJ1-1,NA,TRBD1,TRBV6-1,TGTGCCAGCAGTGAAGCGCCAGGACAGGGTCAAGCTTTCTTT,CASSEAPGQGQAFF
TRBJ2-7,NA,TRBD1,TRBV5-1,TGCGCCAGCAGCGGAACCTCGGGACAGGGATACGAGCAGTACTTC,CASSGTSGQGYEQYF
TRBJ2-1,NA,NA,TRBV3-1/TRBV3-2,TGTGCCAGCGGAAACACTAGAATCAATGAGCAGTTCTTC,CASGNTRINEQFF
TRBJ2-2,NA,TRBD1,TRBV27,TGTGCCAGCAGACTGCAGGGGGCGGCGAACACCGGGGAGCTGTTTTTT,CASRLQGAANTGELFF
TRBJ1-6,NA,NA,TRBV5-1,TGCGCCAGCAGCTTGGGACCACAGGGAAGTTGGAGAAGCTCCTATAATTCACCCCTCCACTTT,CASSLGPQGSWRSSYNSPLHF
TRBJ2-4,NA,NA,TRBV3-1/TRBV3-2,TGTGCCAGCAGCCAAAAGCCTCGACTAAAGTACTTC,CASSQKPRLKYF
TRBJ1-5,NA,TRBD1,TRBV20-1,TGCAGTGCTAGTGCCGGACAGGGAGGTCAGCCCCAGCATTTT,CSASAGQGGQPQHF
TRBJ2-3,NA,NA,TRBV11-3,TGTGCCAGCAGCTTATCAGGGTCAGATACGCAGTATTTT,CASSLSGSDTQYF
TRBJ2-7,NA,TRBD2,TRBV29-1,TGCAGCGTTGTCAGCGGGATGAGGGACGAGCAGTACTTC,CSVVSGMRDEQYF
TRBJ1-1,once,NA,TRBV5-5,TGTGCCAGCAGCTTTGTCCCTGCGGGGGTGGGGATGAACACTGAAGCTTTCTTT,CASSFVPAGVGMNTEAFF
TRBJ1-1,NA,NA,TRBV2,TGTGCCAGCAATAAGGAGTCCCTGGACACTGAAGCTTTCTTT,CASNKESLDTEAFF
TRBJ2-5,NA,NA,TRBV28,TGTGCCAGCAGTAGAGGGGAGGTCGGGACCCAGTACTTC,CASSRGEVGTQYF
TRBJ2-5,once,NA,TRBV15,TGTGCCACCAGCAGAGGAACGTGGGAGTTTCGAGAGACCCAGTACTTC,CATSRGTWEFRETQYF
TRBJ2-7,once,TRBD2,TRBV5-6,TGTGCCAGCAGTAGAGGACTAGCGGTTACCTACGAGCAGTACTTC,CASSRGLAVTYEQYF
TRBJ2-5,NA,TRBD1,TRBV11-2,TGTGCCAGCAGCTTCGACAGGGGGCGCGTAGAGACCCAGTACTTC,CASSFDRGRVETQYF
TRBJ1-2,NA,TRBD1,TRBV6-5,TGTGCCAGCAGTTACACCCTAACAGGGGGTGGCTACACCTTC,CASSYTLTGGGYTF
TRBJ2-2,NA,NA,TRBV4-3,TGCGCCAGCAGCCTTCTTACGAACACCGGGGAGCTGTTTTTT,CASSLLTNTGELFF
TRBJ2-2,NA,TRBD1,TRBV15,TGTGCCACCAGTCCGAGGGGGACAGGGGTAACCGGGGAGCTGTTTTTT,CATSPRGTGVTGELFF
TRBJ2-5,NA,TRBD2,TRBV28,TGTGCCAGCAGAGAAGGGGGGCGCGCGGGAGGAGGTGAGACCCAGTACTTC,CASREGGRAGGGETQYF